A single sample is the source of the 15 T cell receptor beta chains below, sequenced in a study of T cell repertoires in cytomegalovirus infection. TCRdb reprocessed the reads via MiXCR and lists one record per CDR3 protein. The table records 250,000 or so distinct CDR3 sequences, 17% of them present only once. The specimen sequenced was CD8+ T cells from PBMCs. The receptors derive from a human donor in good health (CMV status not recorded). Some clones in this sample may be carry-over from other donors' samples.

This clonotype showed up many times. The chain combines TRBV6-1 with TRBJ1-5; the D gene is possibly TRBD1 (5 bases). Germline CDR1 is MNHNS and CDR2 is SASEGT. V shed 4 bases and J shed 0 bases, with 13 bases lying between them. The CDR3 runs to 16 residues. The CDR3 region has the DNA TGTGCCAGCAGTGCATCGACAGAATATAGCAATCAGCCCCAGCATTTT. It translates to CASSASTEYSNQPQHF.

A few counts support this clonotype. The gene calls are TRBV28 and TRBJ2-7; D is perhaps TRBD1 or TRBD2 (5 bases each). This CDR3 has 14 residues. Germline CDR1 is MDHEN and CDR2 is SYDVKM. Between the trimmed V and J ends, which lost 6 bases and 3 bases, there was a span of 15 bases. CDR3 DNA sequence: TGTGCCAGCAGCGGCAGGGAGTCCCGCTACGAGCAGTACTTC. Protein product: CASSGRESRYEQYF.

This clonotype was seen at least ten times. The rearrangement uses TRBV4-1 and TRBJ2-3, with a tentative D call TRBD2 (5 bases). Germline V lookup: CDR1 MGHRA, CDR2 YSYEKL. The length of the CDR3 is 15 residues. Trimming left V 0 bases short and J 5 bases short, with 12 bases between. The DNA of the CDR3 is TGCGCCAGCAGCCAAGATCGGGGTAGCTTAGATACGCAGTATTTT. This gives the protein CASSQDRGSLDTQYF.

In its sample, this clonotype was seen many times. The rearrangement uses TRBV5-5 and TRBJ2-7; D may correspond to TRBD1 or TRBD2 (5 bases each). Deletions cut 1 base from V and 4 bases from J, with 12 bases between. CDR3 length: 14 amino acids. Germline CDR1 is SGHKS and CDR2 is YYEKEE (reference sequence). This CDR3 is CASSLRGAGYEQYF. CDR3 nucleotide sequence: TGTGCCAGCAGCTTGCGGGGCGCAGGGTACGAGCAGTACTTC.

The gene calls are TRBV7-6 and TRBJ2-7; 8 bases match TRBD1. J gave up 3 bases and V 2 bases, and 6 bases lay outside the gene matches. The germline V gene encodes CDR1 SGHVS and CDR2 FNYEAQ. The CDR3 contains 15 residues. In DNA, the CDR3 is TGTGCCAGCAGCTTAACCAATACAGGGGGCTACGAGCAGTACTTC. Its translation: CASSLTNTGGYEQYF.

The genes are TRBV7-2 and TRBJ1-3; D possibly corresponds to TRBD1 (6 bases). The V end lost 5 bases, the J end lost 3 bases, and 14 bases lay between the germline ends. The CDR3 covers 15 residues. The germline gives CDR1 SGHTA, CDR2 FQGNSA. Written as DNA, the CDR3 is TGTGCCAGCAGCACACAGGGAACTGGTGGAAACACCATATATTTT. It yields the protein CASSTQGTGGNTIYF.

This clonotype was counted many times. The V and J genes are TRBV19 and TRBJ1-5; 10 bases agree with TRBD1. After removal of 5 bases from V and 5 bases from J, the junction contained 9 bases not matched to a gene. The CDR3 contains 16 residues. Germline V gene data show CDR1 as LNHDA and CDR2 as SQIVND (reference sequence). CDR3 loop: CASSPRDRGRDQPQHF. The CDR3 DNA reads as TGTGCCAGTAGTCCTAGAGACAGGGGGCGCGATCAGCCCCAGCATTTT.

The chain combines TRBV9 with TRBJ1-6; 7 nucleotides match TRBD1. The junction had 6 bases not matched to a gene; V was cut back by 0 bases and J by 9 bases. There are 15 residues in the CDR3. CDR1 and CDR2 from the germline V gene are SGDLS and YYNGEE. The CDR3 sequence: CASSVAGTAGSPLHF. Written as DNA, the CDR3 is TGTGCCAGCAGCGTAGCTGGGACAGCAGGTTCACCCCTCCACTTT.

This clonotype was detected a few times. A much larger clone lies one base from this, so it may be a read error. CDR3 DNA sequence: TGTGCCAGCAGTTACTTCAATGAGCAGTTCTTC. Protein: CASSYFNEQFF. The chain links TRBV6-2 or TRBV6-3 to TRBJ2-1; no firm D call. Between the trimmed V and J ends, which lost 1 base and 6 bases, there was a span of 1 base. Germline V gene sequence: CDR1 MNHEY, CDR2 SVGEGT. This CDR3 comprises 11 residues.

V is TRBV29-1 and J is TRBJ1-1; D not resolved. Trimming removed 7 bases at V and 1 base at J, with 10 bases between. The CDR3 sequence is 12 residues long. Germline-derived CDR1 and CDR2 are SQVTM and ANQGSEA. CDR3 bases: TGCAGCGGCGGGTTTGGGAACACTGAAGCTTTCTTT. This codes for CSGGFGNTEAFF.

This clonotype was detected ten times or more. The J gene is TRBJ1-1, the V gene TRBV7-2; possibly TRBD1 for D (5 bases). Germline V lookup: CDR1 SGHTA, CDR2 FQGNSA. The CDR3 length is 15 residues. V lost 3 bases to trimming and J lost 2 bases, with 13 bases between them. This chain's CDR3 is CASSFPGTENTEAFF. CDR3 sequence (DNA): TGTGCCAGCAGCTTTCCCGGGACTGAAAACACTGAAGCTTTCTTT. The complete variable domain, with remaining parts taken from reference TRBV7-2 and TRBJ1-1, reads GAGVSQSPSNKVTEKGKDVELRCDPISGHTALYWYRQSLGQGLEFLIYFQGNSAPDKSGLPSDRFSAERTGGSVSTLTIQRTQQEDSAVYLCASSFPGTENTEAFFGQGTRLTVV.

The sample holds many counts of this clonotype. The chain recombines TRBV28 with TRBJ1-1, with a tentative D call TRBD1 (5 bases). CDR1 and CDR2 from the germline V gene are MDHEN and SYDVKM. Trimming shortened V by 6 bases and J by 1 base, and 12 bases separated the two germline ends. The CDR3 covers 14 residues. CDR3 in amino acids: CASRKAGGNTEAFF. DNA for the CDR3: TGTGCCAGCAGAAAGGCCGGGGGGAACACTGAAGCTTTCTTT.

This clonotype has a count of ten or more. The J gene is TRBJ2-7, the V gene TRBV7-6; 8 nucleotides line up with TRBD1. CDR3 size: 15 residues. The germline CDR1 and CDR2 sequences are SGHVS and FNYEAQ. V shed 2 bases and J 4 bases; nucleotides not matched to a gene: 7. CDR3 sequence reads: CASSLLGQVSYEQYF. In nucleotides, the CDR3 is TGTGCCAGCAGCTTATTGGGACAGGTTTCATACGAGCAGTACTTC.

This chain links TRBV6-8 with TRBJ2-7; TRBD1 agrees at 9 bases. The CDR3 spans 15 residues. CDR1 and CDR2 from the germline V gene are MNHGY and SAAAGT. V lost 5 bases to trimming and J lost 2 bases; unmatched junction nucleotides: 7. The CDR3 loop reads CASSIGQGYAYEQYF. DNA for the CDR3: TGTGCCAGCAGTATAGGACAGGGGTATGCCTACGAGCAGTACTTC.

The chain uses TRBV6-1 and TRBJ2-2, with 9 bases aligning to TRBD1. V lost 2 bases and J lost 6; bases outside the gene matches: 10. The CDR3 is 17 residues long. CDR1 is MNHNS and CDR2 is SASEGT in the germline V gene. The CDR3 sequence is CASSERNRGLDAGELFF. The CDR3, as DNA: TGTGCCAGCAGTGAACGGAACAGGGGGCTTGACGCCGGGGAGCTGTTTTTT.